The clone carrying this T cell receptor (beta chain) is judged medium-sized. The antigen is unknown. The CDR3 loop spans 17 amino acids. The germline gives CDR1 MDHEN, CDR2 SYDVKM. Trimming took 5 bases from V and 5 from J, leaving 22 bases between them. This sample is part of a study of immune heterogeneity within non-small cell lung tumors. Whole-study context: Histology included a handful of squamous cell carcinomas, over 8 non-squamous carcinomas and 1 unspecified tumor. Study results and caveats: Different patients shared few of their high-frequency T-cell receptor beta clonotypes.

Samples each supplied about 600 ng of bulk tumor genomic DNA as template. Multiple biopsies spaced far apart were taken from each primary tumor during surgery. Enrolled individuals presented with untreated, newly diagnosed non-small cell lung cancer and received curative surgery. TCR beta CDR3 amplification used multiplex PCR with 32 V and 13 J primers. Using its own MiXCR run on the multiplex PCR reads, TCRdb lists one record per CDR3 protein. This sample has fewer than 4,500 distinct CDR3 sequences; 20% to 30% occur once, and the top ten carry 8.5% to 10%. The source is a man in his forties or fifties with non-small cell lung cancer. Material: lung tumor tissue. This chain connects TRBV28 to TRBJ1-5; maybe TRBD1 (5 bases). CDR3: CASSIRPGRGGHQPQHF. The CDR3 region has the DNA TGTGCCAGCAGTATCCGCCCTGGCCGCGGGGGACATCAGCCCCAGCATTTT.